These T cell receptor beta chains were read from a single sample in a study of human T cells and chemical hapten exposure. TCRdb itself ran the RACE reads through MiXCR, one entry per CDR3 protein. The table has roughly 160,000 distinct CDR3 sequences, more than 14% seen once. Specimen: whole blood, collected in connection with sensitization to the hapten diphenylcyclopropenone (DPC). These receptors were collected from a woman aged 25 to 39 with alopecia areata. Some clones in this sample may be carry-over from other donors' samples. Each CDR3 is given with its conserved first and last residue. A D gene is named only where the DNA matches it firmly. Clone size is stated in some rows and not others, as once, few, many or a class when expanded.

v_call	clone_size	j_call	d_call	cdr3_nt	cdr3_aa
TRBV11-2	many	TRBJ2-1	.	TGTGCCAGCAGCTTAGAGTCGTGGGGAGAGCAGTTCTTC	CASSLESWGEQFF
TRBV12-3/TRBV12-4	few	TRBJ2-1	.	TGTGCCAGCAGTTTAAGAGGGACTCCCCTTTACAATGAGCAGTTCTTC	CASSLRGTPLYNEQFF
TRBV5-8	.	TRBJ1-5	.	TGTGCCAGCAGCTTGATGCAGGGTGGGCAGCCCCAGCATTTT	CASSLMQGGQPQHF
TRBV28	many	TRBJ2-2	.	TGTGCCAGCAGTACAGCTCAGGGTTCCGGGGAGCTGTTTTTT	CASSTAQGSGELFF
TRBV6-2/TRBV6-3	many	TRBJ1-6	TRBD1	TGTGCCAGCAGAACCCCGGGACAGGGGGTCACATCACCCCTCCACTTT	CASRTPGQGVTSPLHF
TRBV20-1	.	TRBJ2-5	TRBD2	TGCAGTGCTATCCTGACTAGCGGTTCAAGGGGAGAGACCCAGTACTTC	CSAILTSGSRGETQYF
TRBV4-2	many	TRBJ1-5	.	TGTGCCAGCAGCGTACAGGGAGGTGAGCCCCAGCATTTT	CASSVQGGEPQHF
TRBV5-4	few	TRBJ2-1	TRBD2	TGTGCCAGCAGCCCTACTAGCGGGGCCTACAATGAGCAGTTCTTC	CASSPTSGAYNEQFF
TRBV11-2	few	TRBJ2-1	TRBD2	TGTGCCAGCTTTCCCTTAGCGGGCCGCCACAATGAGCAGTTCTTC	CASFPLAGRHNEQFF
TRBV6-2/TRBV6-3	.	TRBJ1-1	.	TGTGCCAGCAGCCCTGACAAGTCGAACACTGAAGCTTTCTTT	CASSPDKSNTEAFF
TRBV29-1	.	TRBJ2-1	.	TGCAGCGTTGAATTTGCGGGACCCTACAATGAGCAGTTCTTC	CSVEFAGPYNEQFF
TRBV5-1	few	TRBJ1-4	TRBD1	TGCGCCAGCAGCTTGGGAACAGGGGACGAAAAACTGTTTTTT	CASSLGTGDEKLFF
TRBV7-8	few	TRBJ2-1	TRBD2	TGTGCCAGCACCATCGGGGACTACACCTACAATGAGCAGTTCTTC	CASTIGDYTYNEQFF
TRBV29-1	.	TRBJ2-5	.	TGCAGCGTTACAACTAGGCGCCGGGAGACCCAGTACTTC	CSVTTRRRETQYF
TRBV29-1	.	TRBJ1-2	.	TGCAGCGTTGGGTCCGTACATTCTAACTATGGCTACACCTTC	CSVGSVHSNYGYTF
TRBV18	.	TRBJ2-7	.	TGTGCCAGCTCACTACTCGGTATCGGGACAAGAGACTACGAGCAGTACTTC	CASSLLGIGTRDYEQYF